A selection of T cell receptor beta chains follows, all from one sample in a study of T cell responses to AZD1222 COVID-19 vaccine. Repertoires were generated with immunoSEQ multiplex PCR, while TCRdb's copy carries only in-frame clones and drops some. The sample includes over 70,000 clones, roughly nine tenths of them seen just once. The material sequenced was peripheral blood, taken 28 days after the second AZD1222 dose. The receptors were sampled from an adult who received the AZD1222 COVID-19 vaccine. Both conserved end residues are part of each CDR3. Each record gives: clone size, V gene, J gene, D gene, CDR3 DNA, CDR3 protein. A D gene is named only where the DNA matches it firmly. Not all rows give a size; the values are once, few, many and, for expanded clones, a class.

>-|TRBV19|TRBJ1-2|-
TGTGCCAGTAGCGACAGCTACCTCTATGGCTACACCTTC
CASSDSYLYGYTF
>-|TRBV28|TRBJ2-1|TRBD1
TGTGCCAGCAGTTTCAGGGGGCGTCGCGGCTCCTACAATGAGCAGTTCTTC
CASSFRGRRGSYNEQFF
>-|TRBV7-2|TRBJ2-1|-
TGTGCCAGCAGCTTGCCCCCCACCGCTGGTGGGCAGTTCTTC
CASSLPPTAGGQFF
>-|TRBV5-4|TRBJ1-1|TRBD1
TGTGCCAGCAGCACCACAGGGGCTGAAGCTTTCTTT
CASSTTGAEAFF
>once|TRBV19|TRBJ1-5|-
TGTGCCAGTAGTTCTATGGGGCGAGATAATCAGCCCCAGCATTTT
CASSSMGRDNQPQHF
>-|TRBV6-5|TRBJ1-4|TRBD1
TGTGCCAGCAGTTACGCCCAGGGGGGTGAAAAACTGTTTTTT
CASSYAQGGEKLFF
>-|TRBV23-1|TRBJ1-6|-
TGCGCCAGCACTGGGGGCCTTCTCTTAAATAATTCACCCCTCCACTTT
CASTGGLLLNNSPLHF
>once|TRBV29-1|TRBJ2-3|-
TGCAGCGTTGATTCCCCCAGCGGAACAGATACGCAGTATTTT
CSVDSPSGTDTQYF
>-|TRBV11-3|TRBJ1-4|-
TGTGCCAGCAGCCGGGGGGGCGGAGGTGAAAAACTGTTTTTT
CASSRGGGGEKLFF
>-|TRBV6-5|TRBJ2-7|TRBD2
TGTGCCAGCAGTTACCGTCGTTTTTCGGGGGGCTACGAGCAGTACTTC
CASSYRRFSGGYEQYF
>-|TRBV5-6|TRBJ2-3|-
TGTGCCAGCAGCTGGGGCCTACTCGATGGGGATACGCAGTATTTT
CASSWGLLDGDTQYF
>once|TRBV10-3|TRBJ1-5|TRBD1
TGTGCCATCAGTGAGTCGGCCGGACAGGGGCCAAATCAGCCCCAGCATTTT
CAISESAGQGPNQPQHF
>-|TRBV11-2|TRBJ2-1|TRBD2
TGTGCCAGCAGCTTAGGGGGGATAGCGGGTGCTGAGCAGTTCTTC
CASSLGGIAGAEQFF
>-|TRBV24-1|TRBJ2-3|-
TGTGCCACCAGTGATCCCTCCCGAGGCACAGATACGCAGTATTTT
CATSDPSRGTDTQYF
>-|TRBV28|TRBJ2-7|TRBD2
TGTGCCAGCAGCTTCTGGGAGGGCGAGCAGTACTTC
CASSFWEGEQYF
>-|TRBV28|TRBJ2-2|TRBD2
TGTGCCAGCAGTAATCAGGGACTAAACACCGGGGAGCTGTTTTTT
CASSNQGLNTGELFF
>-|TRBV29-1|TRBJ2-1|TRBD2
TGCAGCGTTGTTGGGGCTAGCGGGAGCTCCTACAATGAGCAGTTCTTC
CSVVGASGSSYNEQFF
>-|TRBV18|TRBJ2-5|-
TGTGCCAGCTCACCACCGGGCGCAGCGGTTAACCAAGAGACCCAGTACTTC
CASSPPGAAVNQETQYF
>-|TRBV19|TRBJ1-2|-
TGTGCCAGTAGTATCTCAGGGTGGGATGGCTACACCTTC
CASSISGWDGYTF
>once|TRBV18|TRBJ1-3|-
TGTGCCAGCTCACCACAGGGGAGCTCTGGAAACACCATATATTTT
CASSPQGSSGNTIYF
>-|TRBV7-9|TRBJ2-5|TRBD2
TGTGCCAGCAGCTCACCAGCGGGACCGCGGACGGAGACCCAGTACTTC
CASSSPAGPRTETQYF
>-|TRBV19|TRBJ1-5|TRBD1
TGTGCCAGTATGAGTCACAGGGGCGGTAGCAATCAGCCCCAGCATTTT
CASMSHRGGSNQPQHF
>-|TRBV5-1|TRBJ1-2|-
TGCGCCAGCAGCCCCAGTGGTAACTATGGCTACACCTTC
CASSPSGNYGYTF
>once|TRBV7-3|TRBJ2-1|TRBD1
TGTGCCAGCAGCCCCTCGCGGACAGGTGAGCAGTTCTTC
CASSPSRTGEQFF
>once|TRBV6-5|TRBJ1-2|-
TGTGCCAGCAGTCCCGGACAGGGCTACACCTTC
CASSPGQGYTF
>-|TRBV24-1|TRBJ2-5|TRBD1
TGTGCCACCAGTGAGACGGGAACAGGGGTTCGAGAGACCCAGTACTTC
CATSETGTGVRETQYF
>-|TRBV4-1|TRBJ2-7|TRBD1
TGCGCCAGCAGCCATGGACAGGGATCCTACGAGCAGTACTTC
CASSHGQGSYEQYF
>once|TRBV5-4|TRBJ2-5|TRBD1
TGTGCCAGCAGCACGGGACAGCAAGAGACCCAGTACTTC
CASSTGQQETQYF
>once|TRBV15|TRBJ2-3|-
TGTGCCACCAGCAGAGACAGGCCCAGGGAAACGCAGTATTTT
CATSRDRPRETQYF